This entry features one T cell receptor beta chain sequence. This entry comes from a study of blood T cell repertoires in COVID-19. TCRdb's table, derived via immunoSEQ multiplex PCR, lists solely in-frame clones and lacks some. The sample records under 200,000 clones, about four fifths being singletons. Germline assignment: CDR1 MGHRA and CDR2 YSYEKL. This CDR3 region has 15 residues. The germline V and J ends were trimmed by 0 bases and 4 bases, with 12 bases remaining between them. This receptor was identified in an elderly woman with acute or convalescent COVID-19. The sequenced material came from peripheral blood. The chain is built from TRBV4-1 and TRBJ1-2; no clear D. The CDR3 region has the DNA TGCGCCAGCAGCCAAGACGAGCCACCGCGCTATGGCTACACCTTC. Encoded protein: CASSQDEPPRYGYTF.